Listed here is a single T cell receptor (beta chain). The antigen it recognizes is unknown. The data derive from a study of cytomegalovirus exposure and HLA in healthy donors (dated by TCRdb to 2017 to 2019). About the investigation overall: An earlier analysis of several hundred of the donors reported approximately 260 Gb of sequence data and 95 million to 130 million unique TCR beta sequences obtained from some 200 million T cells. An early release covering more than 500 HLA-typed donors comprised about 290 gigabases of sequencing data and 85 million or so unique TCR sequences. Of the 350 to 450 genotyped donors, 65% to 90% were placed in the genetic ancestry cluster associated with self-reported Caucasian donors. The study was designed to test whether signatures of past pathogen exposure could be identified by cataloging public T cell receptors. The T cell repertoires of 666 subjects were profiled by immunosequencing and related to cytomegalovirus serostatus. Besides the first cohort of approximately 670 subjects, a separate validation cohort made up of roughly 130 different subjects was used. To predict cytomegalovirus infection status, the study brought together high-throughput TCR immunosequencing, statistical association of individual TCRs with disease status, and machine learning. In a later analysis, previously published TCR beta repertoires from some 640 donors were re-analyzed and high-resolution HLA genotyping was added so that TCR occurrence patterns could be studied. The later analysis used no new phenotypic data to find candidate immune exposures, relying instead on TCR beta sequences and their occurrence across donors. An earlier analysis of 587 of the donors applied high-throughput TCR beta sequencing to assess whether each TCR beta V gene segment acted as functional or pseudogenic. Donor age, sex, ethnicity and CMV serostatus were compiled together with the repertoire data. Genome-wide SNP genotypes for about 60% of the roughly 670 donors were used in a later genetic analysis, which treated that subset as a discovery cohort. All discovery cohort repertoires had been generated using a single sequencing platform. Both class I and class II loci were covered by HLA typing, at four-digit resolution. The number of typed donors differed by locus: about 629-640 for A, B, C, DRB1 and DQB1; 500 to 550 for DQA1; 606 for DPA1; and about 450 for DPB1. Several DR-DQ haplotypes were treated as single units for association and clustering because of strong linkage in the cohort. On average, roughly 250,000 unique TCR beta nucleotide sequences were sequenced per donor among 398 genotyped donors of the cohort, with around 19% of those sequences being non-productive.

CDR3 length: 14 amino acids, cysteine to phenylalanine. Only CDR3 DNA is held: 42 bases, read in frame from base 1. Via the germline V gene, CDR1 is LGHNA and CDR2 YSLEER. Relative to germline, V is 0 bases shorter and J is 4 bases shorter, with 9 bases between their ends. The cohort consisted of 666 healthy bone marrow donors. At the time of sampling, all cohort members were nominally healthy, though unrecorded immune exposures were likely present. The donor tested CMV seropositive and was one of the 289 seropositive cohort members. Every donor gave a peripheral blood sample, and the peripheral blood mononuclear cells from that sample were used for TCR beta sequencing. The Qiagen DNeasy Blood Extraction Kit was used to extract genomic DNA from the blood cell samples. Points the paper makes about the study in general: A few of the identified cytomegalovirus-associated TCR beta chains were confirmed in vitro to be specific for cytomegalovirus antigens. A further reported finding was that TCR beta sequences accurately predicted the HLA-A and HLA-B alleles for most subjects in the first cohort. Several of the top co-occurrence clusters appeared to be linked to parvovirus B19, influenza, CMV and Epstein-Barr virus, according to a later analysis. HLA typing was unavailable for some donors at each locus, so association tests used only the typed subset. In the study, some 160 TCR beta chains were listed as associated with cytomegalovirus. The only immune exposure information available for the cohort was CMV serostatus. An association between a missense DCLRE1C variant and V-gene and J-gene trimming of TCR beta chains was found in a later genetic analysis and replicated in an independent cohort. According to a later analysis, most CMV-associated TCR beta chains appeared to be HLA-restricted, and the HLA associations seemed to be driven largely by CMV exposure. Linkage disequilibrium might explain the correlated functional status among segregating V segments, but an unknown experimental factor could not be excluded. In a later analysis, about 17,000 TCR beta sequences were associated with specific HLA alleles at a false discovery rate of 0.05. In an earlier analysis of approximately 590 of the donors, most TCR beta V segments were observed in productive rearrangements about 90% or about 30% of the time, broadly matching IMGT annotations. In both the original and validation cohorts, the classifier was reported to diagnose cytomegalovirus status with high specificity and sensitivity. Some IMGT-functional V segments, including TRBV6-2 and TRBV6-3, could not be distinguished by the 87-base-pair reads and were therefore excluded. In a later analysis, TCR association rates were found to vary across HLA loci, with the most associated TCRs seen for DRB1 alleles and the fewest for HLA-C alleles. Strong co-occurrence of HLA alleles, especially DR and DQ, made assigning TCR associations to individual alleles difficult. In a later genetic analysis, fewer N-insertions in productive TCRs were reported among donors in an Asian-associated ancestry cluster than the approximately 710-donor mean. Most TCR sequences were seen in very few donors, while some public TCRs were found in many individuals. Presence/absence analyses assumed roughly uniform sequencing depth across donors, an assumption that may not hold. The authors suggested that the approach could potentially be generalized to other disease states and immunological phenotypes. In a later analysis, HLA-associated TCR beta chains showed more clonal expansion and lower generation probabilities than non-associated chains that were equally common. This cohort had only TCR beta chains sequenced, and the lack of alpha or paired-chain data limited which features could be detected. A group of highly shared sequence variants was considered likely to be a technical artifact of the sequencing pipeline. Because counts were too low, 15 or so rarely observed V segments, including chromosome 9 orphons, were excluded from the earlier analysis of several hundred of the donors.

Library preparation employed the immunoSEQ multiplex PCR assay. The multiplex PCR relied on a mix of 60 forward primers for TCR Vbeta segments and 13 reverse primers for TCR Jbeta segments. Amplification of the CDR3 region of rearranged TCR beta genes was performed with a multiplex PCR assay on genomic DNA. On the Illumina HiSeq System, the amplified TCR beta libraries were sequenced as 87-base-pair reads. Under the source paper's analysis protocol: Across the 666 repertoires, a later analysis counted 60 million to 90 million unique TCR beta chains, roughly 11 million of which were shared by at least two donors. To remove PCR and sequencing errors, raw reads were error-corrected and collapsed into unique sequences using a nearest-neighbor algorithm that merged closely related sequences. V, D and J gene segments were assigned by aligning CDR3 sequences to IMGT reference sequences. For a sequence to be retained, at least a six-nucleotide match to both a V gene segment and a J gene segment was required. A rearrangement counted as productive if the CDR3 had no stop codons and remained in frame with V and J, and every other rearrangement counted as non-productive. CDR3 was defined according to IMGT convention as the region running from the second conserved V-encoded cysteine to the conserved J-encoded phenylalanine. In an earlier analysis of 587 of the donors, sequences lacking an unambiguous match to a single V gene segment were excluded. In an earlier analysis of almost 600 of the donors, a V segment was called functional when productive rearrangements were above 56.7%, and segregating when the standard deviation between donors exceeded 5%. A statistical classification framework was developed to diagnose cytomegalovirus status using the catalog of TCR beta chain sequences. V and J gene assignment, in a later analysis, came from comparing TCR nucleotide sequences with IMGT/GENE-DB human TR gene sequences. The TCRdist pipeline was used in a later analysis to assign CDR3 sequences and most-parsimonious VDJ recombination scenarios. In a later analysis, every TCR beta chain was defined by the combination of its CDR3 amino acid sequence and its V-gene family, and reads without a unique V-gene family were dropped. As a way to deal with suspected cross-contamination and a sequencing artifact, a later analysis dropped hundreds of nucleotide sequences that were highly shared and had low generation probability. A later analysis calculated a clonal expansion index for each public chain from normalized within-repertoire ranks of inferred template counts. Generation probabilities in a later analysis came from a VDJ recombination model fitted to out-of-frame rearrangements, and those results were checked against IGoR. Hypergeometric tests were used in a later analysis to score TCR-TCR, TCR-HLA and TCR-CMV co-occurrence, with a repertoire-size bias correction applied to the TCR pairs. In a later analysis, false discovery rates were estimated by permuting HLA or CMV assignments 20 times. A later analysis grouped co-occurring TCRs with DBSCAN, adding TCRdist sequence similarity when clustering within HLA-allele-positive subsets. Repertoires with fewer than 30,000 or more than 120,000 public chains, plus five repertoires with anomalous nucleotide sharing, were excluded from co-occurrence clustering. The immuneACCESS repertoire file appears here via TCRdb, limited to in-frame rearrangements. These files lack a portion of the clones; in checked studies, under half of the deficit traces to unresolved V genes, and the cause of the others is not known. V, J and clone size reflect that table, while D and trimming were determined from the DNA. The sample's own table lists roughly 55,000 clones. The top ten hold around 10% of the sample.

This sequence uses TRBV4-3 and TRBJ1-1; too little of a D gene remains to name it. The clonotype comes from a man aged 50 to 60 in good health and CMV-seropositive. Sequenced input: PBMCs. The CDR3 region: CASSQDFPGTEAFF. The nucleotide sequence reads as follows: TGCGCCAGCAGCCAAGATTTCCCCGGCACTGAAGCTTTCTTT.